The 29 T cell receptor beta chains in this list originate from one sample, sequenced in a study of OX40 agonist ivuxolimab in advanced cancers. Sequencing was performed with immunoSEQ multiplex PCR; in TCRdb, only in-frame clones are kept and a portion is missing. Of around 40,000 clones detected, 80% to 90% appear once; the ten largest clones hold about 2.1%. Sample: CD4+ or CD8+ T cells sorted from blood, taken in a trial of the OX40 agonist ivuxolimab. The source of these receptors is an adult with an advanced solid tumor such as melanoma, head and neck, liver or kidney cancer.

The genes are TRBV5-6 and TRBJ1-5; D is undetermined. The germline V and J ends were trimmed by 7 bases and 2 bases, with 19 bases remaining between them. Germline V gene data show CDR1 as SGHDT and CDR2 as YYEEEE. The CDR3 contains 16 residues. The CDR3, as DNA: TGTGCCAGCGCATCAACACAACAGCCCCGCAATCAGCCCCAGCATTTT. Its translation: CASASTQQPRNQPQHF.

The chain employs TRBV30 and TRBJ2-1, with TRBD2 identical over 9 bases. V trimming: 4 bases; J trimming: 6 bases; junction bases outside the gene matches: 16. The CDR3 has 17 amino acids. Germline lookup yields CDR1 GTSNPN and CDR2 SVGIG (reference sequence). Here the CDR3 DNA reads TGTGCCTGGACTCTAAGGGCGTCGCGGGGGGGCCTCAATGAGCAGTTCTTC. It is translated as CAWTLRASRGGLNEQFF.

V usage is TRBV7-9 and J usage is TRBJ1-2; TRBD1 might be the D (5 bases). The CDR3 is made up of 12 amino acids. V was shortened by 5 bases and J by 6 bases, with 10 bases between the two germline ends. CDR1 and CDR2 (germline): SEHNR, FQNEAQ (reference sequence). The CDR3 here is CASSPGGDGYTF. As DNA, the CDR3 is TGTGCCAGCAGCCCGGGGGGGGATGGCTACACCTTC. The full variable domain, completed using reference TRBV7-9 and TRBJ1-2, is DTGVSQNPRHKITKRGQNVTFRCDPISEHNRLYWYRQTLGQGPEFLTYFQNEAQLEKSRLLSDRFSAERPKGSFSTLEIQRTEQGDSAMYLCASSPGGDGYTFGSGTRLTVV.

Written as DNA, the CDR3 is TGTGCCAGCAGTGGAGGCGTCGGGAGGGCCACGGGGAATGAGCAGTTCTTC. Translated: CASSGGVGRATGNEQFF. V and J are TRBV6-1 and TRBJ2-1, with TRBD2 matching over 8 bases. The CDR3 loop spans 17 amino acids. Germline CDR1 reads MNHNS; CDR2 reads SASEGT. V shed 4 bases, J shed 7 bases, and the junction held 15 bases outside the gene matches.

Here the CDR3 DNA reads TGTGCCAGCAGCGTAGGGTTAGCGGGTGGCTCCTACAATGAGCAGTTCTTC. Translating it yields CASSVGLAGGSYNEQFF. The chain links TRBV9 to TRBJ2-1, with 7 bases lining up with TRBD2. V dropped 0 bases and J dropped 0; count of bases not matched to a gene: 6. The CDR3 contains 17 residues. Germline V gene sequence: CDR1 SGDLS, CDR2 YYNGEE. Looking up the rest from reference TRBV9 and TRBJ2-1 gives the full variable domain: DSGVTQTPKHLITATGQRVTLRCSPRSGDLSVYWYQQSLDQGLQFLIQYYNGEERAKGNILERFSAQQFPDLHSELNLSSLELGDSALYFCASSVGLAGGSYNEQFFGPGTRLTVL.

The V and J genes are TRBV6-5 and TRBJ1-5; D gene uncertain. CDR1 and CDR2 (germline): MNHEY, SVGAGI. This CDR3 contains 15 residues. V was pared by 0 bases and J by 8 bases, with 14 bases between. Written as DNA, the CDR3 is TGTGCCAGCAGTTACTCGTCCCCCTCCGGGGAGCCCCAGCATTTT. Protein product: CASSYSSPSGEPQHF.

This rearrangement joins TRBV28 to TRBJ1-2; TRBD1 matches 9 bases. After removal of 5 bases from V and 7 bases from J, the junction contained 5 bases not matched to a gene. CDR1 MDHEN and CDR2 SYDVKM come from the germline V gene. This CDR3 has 13 residues. The CDR3 sequence: CASSLDRGGGYTF. CDR3 bases: TGTGCCAGCAGTCTGGACAGGGGCGGTGGCTACACCTTC.

The V call is TRBV28, the J call TRBJ1-5; 8 nucleotides align to TRBD1. Germline-derived CDR1 and CDR2 are MDHEN and SYDVKM. V was pared by 0 bases and J by 6 bases, with 4 bases of the junction left unmatched. The CDR3 extends over 15 amino acids. DNA of the CDR3: TGTGCCAGCAGTTTATGGGCAGGGGGCAGTCAGCCCCAGCATTTT. Protein product: CASSLWAGGSQPQHF.

This chain links TRBV9 with TRBJ2-7, with D tentatively TRBD2 (6 bases). Germline values: CDR1 SGDLS, CDR2 YYNGEE. The ends were cut back, 1 base at V and 6 bases at J, with 17 bases in the middle. The CDR3 has 15 residues. The CDR3 DNA reads as TGTGCCAGCAGCGTATCCCCAGGCGGGGCCCTCGAGCAGTACTTC. It is translated as CASSVSPGGALEQYF. The complete variable domain, with remaining parts taken from reference TRBV9 and TRBJ2-7, reads DSGVTQTPKHLITATGQRVTLRCSPRSGDLSVYWYQQSLDQGLQFLIQYYNGEERAKGNILERFSAQQFPDLHSELNLSSLELGDSALYFCASSVSPGGALEQYFGPGTRLTVT.

This sequence joins TRBV19 and TRBJ1-4; a possible D gene is TRBD1 (5 bases). V was pared by 7 bases and J by 8 bases, with 17 bases between. The CDR3 sequence is 14 residues long. The V gene's germline CDR1 is LNHDA and CDR2 SQIVND (reference sequence). This chain's CDR3 is CASTHRSVREKLFF. The CDR3 DNA sequence: TGTGCCAGTACCCACAGGTCTGTTCGGGAAAAACTGTTTTTT. Together with reference TRBV19 and TRBJ1-4, the CDR3 gives the full variable domain: DGGITQSPKYLFRKEGQNVTLSCEQNLNHDAMYWYRQDPGQGLRLIYYSQIVNDFQKGDIAEGYSVSREKKESFPLTVTSAQKNPTAFYLCASTHRSVREKLFFGSGTQLSVL.

The V call is TRBV5-6, the J call TRBJ1-1; TRBD1 matches 8 bases. V gave up 4 bases and J gave up 11 bases; unmatched junction bases: 7. Germline V lookup: CDR1 SGHDT, CDR2 YYEEEE. The CDR3 is 12 amino acids. The CDR3 region is CASSLDRETAFF. The CDR3 nucleotides read TGTGCCAGCAGCCTGGACAGGGAAACGGCTTTCTTT.

V and J are TRBV6-5 and TRBJ2-5; 8 nucleotides line up with TRBD2. Trimming took 7 bases from V and 10 from J; bases not matched to a gene: 17. This CDR3 spans 15 amino acids. Germline values: CDR1 MNHEY, CDR2 SVGAGI. For the CDR3, the DNA is TGTGCCAGCAAGCCCGGAGCGGGAGAAAGTGTCGACCAGTACTTC. This encodes CASKPGAGESVDQYF.

This clone was detected only a few times. V gene TRBV6-1 combines with J gene TRBJ1-5; D unresolved. CDR1 is MNHNS, CDR2 SASEGT, per germline. V was cut by 6 bases and J by 2 bases, with 11 bases left in between. This CDR3 comprises 14 residues. In nucleotides, the CDR3 is TGTGCCAGCAGAGAAACATGGGGCAATCAGCCCCAGCATTTT. Translating it yields CASRETWGNQPQHF.

The V and J genes are TRBV6-1 and TRBJ1-5; D is unclear. Germline CDR1 and CDR2: MNHNS and SASEGT. The CDR3 has 14 amino acids. With 1 base removed from V and 2 bases from J, the gap between germline ends came to 6 bases. CDR3: CASSEGAGNQPQHF. As DNA, the CDR3 is TGTGCCAGCAGTGAAGGCGCGGGCAATCAGCCCCAGCATTTT.

Concerning this clone: A read error may account for a junction end that differs from germline. This sequence joins TRBV15 and TRBJ2-1; TRBD2 is a possible D gene (5 bases). CDR1 and CDR2 (germline): LNHNV, YYDKDF (reference sequence). The CDR3 spans 17 residues. The CDR3 loop reads CATRREETQTRRHEQFF. DNA of the CDR3: TGTGCCACCAGGAGAGAGGAGACACAAACTAGGAGACATGAGCAGTTCTTC.

The genes are TRBV7-3 and TRBJ2-5; 9 bases line up with TRBD1. This CDR3 comprises 16 residues. J was trimmed by 2 bases and V by 4 bases; bases with no gene match: 8. Per germline, CDR1 SGHTA and CDR2 FQGTGA. The CDR3 loop reads CASSSGTGRGQETQYF. The CDR3 coding sequence is TGTGCCAGCAGCTCCGGGACAGGGAGAGGTCAAGAGACCCAGTACTTC. Full variable domain (remainder filled in from reference TRBV7-3 and TRBJ2-5): GAGVSQTPSNKVTEKGKYVELRCDPISGHTALYWYRQSLGQGPEFLIYFQGTGAADDSGLPNDRFFAVRPEGSVSTLKIQRTERGDSAVYLCASSSGTGRGQETQYFGPGTRLLVL.

V usage is TRBV20-1 and J usage is TRBJ2-5; D unclear. The CDR3 is 11 residues long. Germline CDR1 is DFQATT and CDR2 is SNEGSKA (reference sequence). The V end lost 4 bases, the J end lost 5 bases, and 8 bases lay between the germline ends. The CDR3 reads CSATPFETQYF. The CDR3 coding sequence is TGCAGTGCTACCCCTTTTGAGACCCAGTACTTC.

This clone was seen a handful of times. CDR3 loop: CASSSPGQSYGYTF. The CDR3 DNA follows: TGTGCCAGCAGCTCCCCGGGACAGAGCTATGGCTACACCTTC. J is TRBJ1-2 and V is TRBV7-6; 7 bases align to TRBD1. Germline values: CDR1 SGHVS, CDR2 FNYEAQ. The CDR3 is made up of 14 amino acids. Losses at the gene ends were 4 bases for V and 4 bases for J; bases not matched to a gene: 6.

The CDR3 region is CSDGEFGARRTDTQYF. In DNA, the CDR3 is TGCAGCGATGGTGAATTTGGGGCCCGGAGGACAGATACGCAGTATTTT. The V gene is TRBV29-1, the J gene TRBJ2-3; D is possibly TRBD1 or TRBD2 (5 bases each). This CDR3 comprises 16 residues. Trimming shortened V by 7 bases and J by 3 bases, and 23 bases separated the two germline ends. Germline V lookup: CDR1 SQVTM, CDR2 ANQGSEA.

This rearrangement joins TRBV18 to TRBJ2-7; no definite D call. The CDR3 spans 13 residues. The V gene lost 1 base and the J gene lost 4 bases, with 8 bases spanning the gap. The germline V gene encodes CDR1 KGHSH and CDR2 LQKENI. As DNA, the CDR3 is TGTGCCAGCTCACCACGTCGCGGTTACGAGCAGTACTTC. It specifies CASSPRRGYEQYF.

The rearrangement links TRBV29-1 to TRBJ1-1; D remains ambiguous. The CDR3 spans 11 residues. From germline, CDR1 is SQVTM and CDR2 ANQGSEA. Between the trimmed V and J ends, which lost 7 bases and 3 bases, there was a span of 9 bases. CDR3 coding DNA: TGCAGCGGTCGTAGGGACACTGAAGCTTTCTTT. Protein product: CSGRRDTEAFF.

The chain has TRBV29-1 and TRBJ2-3, with a tentative D call TRBD2 (6 bases). Germline lookup yields CDR1 SQVTM and CDR2 ANQGSEA. CDR3 length: 15 residues. V gave up 4 bases and J gave up 2 bases, with 16 bases separating them. This CDR3 reads CSVVGVEGHTDTQYF. The CDR3 DNA follows: TGCAGCGTTGTGGGGGTGGAGGGGCACACAGATACGCAGTATTTT.

V is TRBV9 and J is TRBJ2-2; 13 bases match TRBD2. The J segment lost 7 bases and the V segment lost 4 bases, leaving 7 bases of the junction unmatched. This CDR3 contains 16 residues. From germline, CDR1 is SGDLS and CDR2 YYNGEE. The DNA of the CDR3 is TGTGCCAGCAGCACCGGGACTAGCGGGAAGATCGGGGAGCTGTTTTTT. As protein: CASSTGTSGKIGELFF.

A single count supports this clone. This chain connects TRBV6-1 to TRBJ1-4, with D possibly TRBD1 on 5 matching bases. CDR1 is MNHNS, CDR2 SASEGT, per germline. The CDR3 is 14 residues long. V was clipped by 3 bases and J by 5 bases, with 10 bases between them. The CDR3 spells CASSEMGVNEKLFF. For the CDR3, the DNA is TGTGCCAGCAGTGAGATGGGGGTGAATGAAAAACTGTTTTTT.

A note on this clone: The same CDR3 is also encoded by other DNA sequences in this sample. The chain recombines TRBV5-1 with TRBJ1-5; D is perhaps TRBD1 (5 bases). Trimming pared 0 bases from V and 4 bases from J, leaving 5 bases between. Per germline, CDR1 SGHRS and CDR2 YFSETQ. This CDR3 has 13 amino acids. DNA of the CDR3: TGCGCCAGCAGCTTGGGACAGAATCAGCCCCAGCATTTT. Translating gives CASSLGQNQPQHF.

V is TRBV28 and J is TRBJ1-5, with unresolved D. The CDR3 contains 14 residues. V was shortened by 7 bases and J by 2 bases, with 12 bases between the two germline ends. The germline gives CDR1 MDHEN, CDR2 SYDVKM. The CDR3 loop is CASMDPSGNQPQHF. CDR3 nucleotides: TGTGCCAGCATGGACCCGAGTGGCAATCAGCCCCAGCATTTT.

The J gene is TRBJ2-7, the V gene TRBV6-1, with D maybe TRBD1 (5 bases). The CDR3 extends over 13 amino acids. The germline CDR1 and CDR2 sequences are MNHNS and SASEGT. Trimming shortened V by 7 bases and J by 11 bases, and 21 bases separated the two germline ends. CDR3 protein: CASTLKGVAGEYF. In DNA, the CDR3 is TGTGCCAGCACCCTAAAAGGGGTGGCAGGCGAGTACTTC.

The chain recombines TRBV27 with TRBJ2-1, with D uncertain. The germline CDR1 and CDR2 sequences are MNHEY and SMNVEV (reference sequence). The CDR3 loop spans 13 amino acids. Trimming pared 9 bases from V and 0 bases from J, leaving 9 bases between. DNA for the CDR3: TGTGCCAGGGTTGTCAGCTCCTACAATGAGCAGTTCTTC. This encodes CARVVSSYNEQFF.

The V gene is TRBV30, the J gene TRBJ1-6, with a possible D match to TRBD1 (5 bases). The length of the CDR3 is 12 residues. Trimming shortened V by 3 bases and J by 5 bases, and 5 bases separated the two germline ends. Germline lookup yields CDR1 GTSNPN and CDR2 SVGIG (reference sequence). The CDR3 DNA follows: TGTGCCTGGAGACAGGATAATTCACCCCTCCACTTT. Protein sequence: CAWRQDNSPLHF.